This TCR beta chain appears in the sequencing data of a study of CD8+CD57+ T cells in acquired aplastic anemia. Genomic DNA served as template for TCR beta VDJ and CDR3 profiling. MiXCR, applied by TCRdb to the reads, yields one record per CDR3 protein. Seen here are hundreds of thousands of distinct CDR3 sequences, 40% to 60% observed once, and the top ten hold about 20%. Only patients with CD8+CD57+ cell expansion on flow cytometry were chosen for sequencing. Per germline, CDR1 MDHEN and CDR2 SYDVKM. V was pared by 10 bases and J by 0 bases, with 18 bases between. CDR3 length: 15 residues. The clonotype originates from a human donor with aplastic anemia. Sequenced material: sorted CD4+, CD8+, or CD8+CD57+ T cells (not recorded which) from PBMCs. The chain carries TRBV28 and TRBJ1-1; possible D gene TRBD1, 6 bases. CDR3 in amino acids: CATVGQIIMNTEAFF. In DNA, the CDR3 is TGTGCCACTGTAGGACAGATAATAATGAACACTGAAGCTTTCTTT.